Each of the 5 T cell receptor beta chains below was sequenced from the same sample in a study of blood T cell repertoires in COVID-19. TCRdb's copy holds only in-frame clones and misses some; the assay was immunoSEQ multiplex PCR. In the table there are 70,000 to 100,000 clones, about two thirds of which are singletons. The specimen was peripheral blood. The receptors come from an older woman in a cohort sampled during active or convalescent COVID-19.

The DNA for the CDR3 is TGTGCCAGCAGCTTGGGACAGGGGTTTGGCCCCCAGCATTTT. It is translated as CASSLGQGFGPQHF. This chain uses TRBV7-2 with TRBJ1-5; 10 nucleotides match TRBD1. CDR1 and CDR2 (germline): SGHTA, FQGNSA. V trimming: 3 bases; J trimming: 10 bases; junction bases outside the gene matches: 6. The CDR3 covers 14 residues. The entire variable domain, with the rest obtained from reference TRBV7-2 and TRBJ1-5, is as follows: GAGVSQSPSNKVTEKGKDVELRCDPISGHTALYWYRQSLGQGLEFLIYFQGNSAPDKSGLPSDRFSAERTGGSVSTLTIQRTQQEDSAVYLCASSLGQGFGPQHFGDGTRLSIL.

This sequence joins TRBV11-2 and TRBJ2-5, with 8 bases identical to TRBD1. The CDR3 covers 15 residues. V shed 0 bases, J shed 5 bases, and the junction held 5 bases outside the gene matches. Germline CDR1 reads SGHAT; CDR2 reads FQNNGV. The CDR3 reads CASSLDPGGGETQYF. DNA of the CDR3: TGTGCCAGCAGCTTAGATCCAGGGGGCGGTGAGACCCAGTACTTC.

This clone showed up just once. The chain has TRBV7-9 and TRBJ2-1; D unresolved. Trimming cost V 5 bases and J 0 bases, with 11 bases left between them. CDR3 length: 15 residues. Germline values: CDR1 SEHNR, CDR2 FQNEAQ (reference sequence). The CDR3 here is CASSRVGSSYNEQFF. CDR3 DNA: TGTGCCAGCAGCCGCGTGGGCAGCTCCTACAATGAGCAGTTCTTC.

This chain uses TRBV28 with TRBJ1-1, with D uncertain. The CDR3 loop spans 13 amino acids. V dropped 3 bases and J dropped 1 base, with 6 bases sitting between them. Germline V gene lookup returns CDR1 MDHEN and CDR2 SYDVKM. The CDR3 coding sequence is TGTGCCAGCAGTTTGAGACAGAACACTGAAGCTTTCTTT. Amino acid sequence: CASSLRQNTEAFF.

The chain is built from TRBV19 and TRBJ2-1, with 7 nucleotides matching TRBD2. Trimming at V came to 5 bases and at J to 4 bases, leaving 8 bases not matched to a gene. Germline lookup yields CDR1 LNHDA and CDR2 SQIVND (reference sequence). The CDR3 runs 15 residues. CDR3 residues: CASSGAPSGYNEQFF. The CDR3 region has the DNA TGTGCCAGTAGTGGCGCTCCTAGCGGATACAATGAGCAGTTCTTC.